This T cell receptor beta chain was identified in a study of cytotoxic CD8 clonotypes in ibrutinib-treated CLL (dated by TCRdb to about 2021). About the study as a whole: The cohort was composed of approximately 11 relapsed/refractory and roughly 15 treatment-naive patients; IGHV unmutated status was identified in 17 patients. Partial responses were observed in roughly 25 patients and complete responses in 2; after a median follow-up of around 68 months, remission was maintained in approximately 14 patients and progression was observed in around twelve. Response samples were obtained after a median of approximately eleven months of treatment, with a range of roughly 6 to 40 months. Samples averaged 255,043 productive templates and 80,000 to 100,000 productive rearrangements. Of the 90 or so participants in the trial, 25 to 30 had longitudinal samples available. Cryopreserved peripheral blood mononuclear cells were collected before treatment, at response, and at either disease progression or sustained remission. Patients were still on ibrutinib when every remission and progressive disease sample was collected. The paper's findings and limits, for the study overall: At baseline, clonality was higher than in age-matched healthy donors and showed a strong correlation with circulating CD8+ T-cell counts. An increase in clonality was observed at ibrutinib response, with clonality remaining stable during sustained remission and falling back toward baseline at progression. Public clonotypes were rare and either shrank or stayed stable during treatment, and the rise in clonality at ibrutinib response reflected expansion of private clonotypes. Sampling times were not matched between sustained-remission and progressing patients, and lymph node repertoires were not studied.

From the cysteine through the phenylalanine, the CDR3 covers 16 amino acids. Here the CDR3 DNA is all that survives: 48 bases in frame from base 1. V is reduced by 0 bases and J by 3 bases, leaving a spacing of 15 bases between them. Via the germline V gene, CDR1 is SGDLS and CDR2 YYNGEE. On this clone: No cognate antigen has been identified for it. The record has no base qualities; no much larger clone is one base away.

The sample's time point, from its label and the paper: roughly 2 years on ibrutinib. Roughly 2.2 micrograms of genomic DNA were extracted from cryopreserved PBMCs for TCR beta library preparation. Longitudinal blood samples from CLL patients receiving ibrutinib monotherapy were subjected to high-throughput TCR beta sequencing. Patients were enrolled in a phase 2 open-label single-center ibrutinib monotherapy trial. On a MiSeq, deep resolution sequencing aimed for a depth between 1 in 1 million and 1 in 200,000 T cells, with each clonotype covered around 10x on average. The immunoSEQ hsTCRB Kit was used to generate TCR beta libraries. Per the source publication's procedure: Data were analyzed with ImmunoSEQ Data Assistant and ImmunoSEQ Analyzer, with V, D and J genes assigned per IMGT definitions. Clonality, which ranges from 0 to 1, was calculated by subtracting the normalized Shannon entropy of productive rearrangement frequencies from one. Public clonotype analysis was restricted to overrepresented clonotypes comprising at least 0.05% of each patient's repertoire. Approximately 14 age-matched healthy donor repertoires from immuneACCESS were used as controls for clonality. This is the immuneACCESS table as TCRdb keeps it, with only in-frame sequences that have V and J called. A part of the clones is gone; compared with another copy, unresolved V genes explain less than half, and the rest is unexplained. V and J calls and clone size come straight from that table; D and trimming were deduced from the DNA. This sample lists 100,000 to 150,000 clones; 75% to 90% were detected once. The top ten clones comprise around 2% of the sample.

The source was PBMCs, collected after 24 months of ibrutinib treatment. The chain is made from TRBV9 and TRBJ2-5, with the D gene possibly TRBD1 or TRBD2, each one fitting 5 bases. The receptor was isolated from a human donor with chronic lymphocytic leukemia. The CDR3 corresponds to CASSVAASRGEETQYF. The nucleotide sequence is TGTGCCAGCAGCGTAGCCGCCTCGAGGGGTGAAGAGACCCAGTACTTC.